These 13 T cell receptor beta chains were sequenced from one sample in a study of blood T cell repertoires in COVID-19. Here immunoSEQ multiplex PCR was the method, and the copy in TCRdb shows in-frame clones only, minus some. The table includes 65,000 to 85,000 clones, approximately 88% detected once. The sequenced sample was peripheral blood. Source of these receptors: a human donor in a cohort sampled during active COVID-19.

The V gene is TRBV4-1, the J gene TRBJ1-1; D gene ambiguous. From germline, CDR1 is MGHRA and CDR2 YSYEKL. The germline V and J ends were trimmed by 10 bases and 5 bases, with 11 bases remaining between them. The CDR3 runs 11 residues. The DNA of the CDR3 is TGCGCCACCGCAGGAGGAACTGAAGCTTTCTTT. Protein sequence: CATAGGTEAFF.

The genes are TRBV27 and TRBJ2-3; no firm D call. This CDR3 is built from 13 residues. CDR1 is MNHEY, CDR2 SMNVEV, per germline (reference sequence). V lost 2 bases to trimming and J lost 3 bases, with 6 bases between them. In nucleotides, the CDR3 is TGTGCCAGCAGTTTAATGAGGACAGATACGCAGTATTTT. Its protein is CASSLMRTDTQYF.

This rearrangement joins TRBV18 to TRBJ1-4; D unresolved. The germline V gene has CDR1 KGHSH and CDR2 LQKENI. The CDR3 sequence is 13 residues long. V lost 2 bases and J 12 bases, leaving 13 bases between the germline ends. CDR3 residues: CASSPGLSGELFF. The DNA of the CDR3 is TGTGCCAGCTCACCAGGATTATCCGGGGAACTGTTTTTT.

The chain recombines TRBV19 with TRBJ2-3; 7 bases align to TRBD2. V was pared by 10 bases and J by 3 bases, with 7 bases of the junction left unmatched. This CDR3 has 13 residues. Germline V gene lookup returns CDR1 LNHDA and CDR2 SQIVND (reference sequence). The CDR3: CATRLAGTDTQYF. Written as DNA, the CDR3 is TGTGCCACCAGACTAGCAGGGACAGATACGCAGTATTTT.

The chain joins TRBV5-4 to TRBJ2-3, with 7 bases fitting TRBD2. Losses at the gene ends were 0 bases for V and 2 bases for J; bases not matched to a gene: 6. CDR3 length: 16 amino acids. From germline, CDR1 is SGHNT and CDR2 YYREEE (reference sequence). CDR3 sequence reads: CASSLAGRVNTDTQYF. The CDR3 DNA reads as TGTGCCAGCAGCTTGGCTGGGAGGGTAAACACAGATACGCAGTATTTT.

J is TRBJ2-2 and V is TRBV28; D might be TRBD1 (8 bases). CDR1 is MDHEN, CDR2 SYDVKM, per germline. V lost 6 bases and J 4 bases, leaving 18 bases between the germline ends. CDR3 size: 16 residues. The CDR3 reads CASRSRQGRGTGELFF. The CDR3 DNA is TGTGCCAGCAGGTCCCGACAGGGGAGGGGCACCGGGGAGCTGTTTTTT.

This chain links TRBV18 with TRBJ1-5, with TRBD1 matching 8 bases. V lost 5 bases, J lost 11 bases, and 11 bases stayed unmatched. CDR1 is KGHSH and CDR2 is LQKENI in the germline V gene. This CDR3 region has 14 residues. CDR3 sequence: CASSYDRGSRSQHF. The CDR3 DNA reads TGTGCCAGCTCATACGACAGGGGCTCAAGGTCCCAGCATTTT.

The V call is TRBV18, the J call TRBJ1-1; D unresolved. The germline CDR1 and CDR2 sequences are KGHSH and LQKENI. The V gene lost 3 bases and the J gene lost 4 bases, with 6 bases spanning the gap. CDR3 length equals 12 residues. The CDR3 DNA reads as TGTGCCAGCTCACCCCAGGTCACTGAAGCTTTCTTT. Its protein is CASSPQVTEAFF. The whole variable domain, remainder taken from reference TRBV18 and TRBJ1-1, is NAGVMQNPRHLVRRRGQEARLRCSPMKGHSHVYWYRQLPEEGLKFMVYLQKENIIDESGMPKERFSAEFPKEGPSILRIQQVVRGDSAAYFCASSPQVTEAFFGQGTRLTVV.

V is TRBV18 and J is TRBJ2-1; 9 bases are shared with TRBD2. The CDR3 is 16 residues long. With 3 bases clipped from V and 2 bases from J, the junction kept 5 bases outside the gene matches. Germline V gene sequence: CDR1 KGHSH, CDR2 LQKENI. CDR3 amino acids: CASSPTSGGTYNEQFF. Here the CDR3 DNA reads TGTGCCAGCTCACCCACGAGCGGGGGGACCTACAATGAGCAGTTCTTC.

The chain couples TRBV28 to TRBJ1-1, with D hard to call. CDR3 length: 13 amino acids. V lost 4 bases, J lost 2 bases, and 8 bases lay in between. Germline V CDR1 and CDR2: MDHEN, SYDVKM. The CDR3 DNA sequence: TGTGCCAGCAGTTGGAACAGAAACACTGAAGCTTTCTTT. Translating gives CASSWNRNTEAFF.

This sequence joins TRBV24-1 and TRBJ1-2; possibly TRBD1 for D (6 bases). V shed 2 bases and J shed 2 bases, with 8 bases lying between them. The germline CDR1 and CDR2 sequences are KGHDR and SFDVKD. The CDR3 is 14 amino acids. CDR3 DNA sequence: TGTGCCACCAGTGATTGGGGGCAAAACTATGGCTACACCTTC. The encoded protein is CATSDWGQNYGYTF.

This chain uses TRBV6-2 or TRBV6-3 with TRBJ2-1, with 7 bases that match TRBD2. Germline lookup yields CDR1 MNHEY and CDR2 SVGEGT. V gave up 4 bases and J gave up 3 bases; unmatched junction bases: 6. The CDR3 spans 15 residues. CDR3: CASSSSGTIYNEQFF. The CDR3, as DNA: TGTGCCAGCAGTTCGTCCGGGACTATCTACAATGAGCAGTTCTTC.

V and J are TRBV5-1 and TRBJ1-1; 7 bases map to TRBD1. Germline V CDR1 and CDR2: SGHRS, YFSETQ. The trim removed 4 bases at V and 0 bases at J, leaving 9 bases unmatched. This CDR3 comprises 16 residues. The CDR3 region is CASSGDSQNMNTEAFF. CDR3 bases: TGCGCCAGCAGCGGGGACAGTCAAAATATGAACACTGAAGCTTTCTTT.